The entry below gives a single TCR beta chain sequence along with its context. The antigen remains unidentified. TCRdb analysed the 5' RACE reads with MiXCR anew, one entry per CDR3 protein. The table has fewer than 250,000 distinct CDR3 sequences, 6% to 8% seen once. The data were obtained in a study of identical twins. Whole-study findings and limits: There were fewer insertions in abundant cord blood beta clonotypes, but memory repertoires showed no such pattern.

In germline, CDR1 is SGHAT, CDR2 FQNNGV. J lost 5 bases, V lost 5 bases, and 12 bases had no gene match. The CDR3 consists of 17 residues. This sample was also put to use in a study of yellow fever vaccine responses in identical twins.

This chain joins TRBV11-2 and TRBJ2-7, with 13 bases matching TRBD2. The sample consisted of CD8+ T cells sorted from blood. The clonotype originates from a woman in her late teens or twenties in good health. CDR3 nucleotide sequence: TGTGCCAGCAGCCACGGACTAGCGGGAGATTTAGCCCACGAGCAGTACTTC. It translates to CASSHGLAGDLAHEQYF.